The 30 T cell receptor beta chains presented below share a single source sample, sequenced in a study of CD8 T cells in Susac syndrome. Reverse transcription used about 0.45 to 1 ug RNA and random hexamers. MiXCR, applied by TCRdb to the immunoSEQ multiplex PCR reads, yields one record per CDR3 protein. The sample lists about 71,000 distinct CDR3 sequences; nearly 96% were seen once. The sequencing input was CD4+ T cells from PBMCs. These receptors were obtained from a human donor with multiple sclerosis.

This chain uses TRBV30 with TRBJ1-1, with D perhaps TRBD1 (6 bases). The CDR3 has 15 residues. V was trimmed by 1 base and J by 7 bases, leaving 19 bases between them. The germline V gene has CDR1 GTSNPN and CDR2 SVGIG (reference sequence). The CDR3 DNA reads TGTGCCTGGAGTGCCGACCCCCAGGGGCGTAATGAAGCTTTCTTT. The encoded protein is CAWSADPQGRNEAFF.

The rearrangement links TRBV6-5 to TRBJ1-4; no clear D. Trimming stripped 4 bases from V and 5 bases from J, with 11 bases between. Germline loops: CDR1 MNHEY, CDR2 SVGAGI. The CDR3 covers 14 residues. CDR3 sequence (DNA): TGTGCCAGCAGTTCAACCCGGGGAAATGAAAAACTGTTTTTT. It codes for CASSSTRGNEKLFF.

J is TRBJ1-5 and V is TRBV12-3 or TRBV12-4; no clear D. The CDR3 is 15 residues long. Trimming removed 3 bases from V and 3 bases from J, with 12 bases in between. CDR3 DNA: TGTGCCAGCAGTTTCTGGGTGGCGGCCAATCAGCCCCAGCATTTT. Its protein is CASSFWVAANQPQHF.

This chain connects TRBV29-1 to TRBJ1-1, with 7 bases identical to TRBD1. This CDR3 has 12 residues. V lost 7 bases, J lost 4 bases, and 6 bases stayed unmatched. Germline-derived CDR1 and CDR2 are SQVTM and ANQGSEA. The chain's CDR3 is CSAWTGATEAFF. In DNA form, the CDR3 reads TGCAGCGCCTGGACAGGAGCCACTGAAGCTTTCTTT.

This chain links TRBV4-1 with TRBJ2-1; either TRBD1 or TRBD2 may fit D (5 bases each). V was pared by 4 bases and J by 4 bases, with 14 bases between. This CDR3 has 15 residues. CDR1 and CDR2 (germline): MGHRA, YSYEKL. In DNA form, the CDR3 reads TGCGCCAGCAGCCCAGAAGAGGGGCGATACAATGAGCAGTTCTTC. Residues: CASSPEEGRYNEQFF.

The chain is built from TRBV7-9 and TRBJ2-5; D unresolved. This CDR3 has 14 amino acids. Germline loops: CDR1 SEHNR, CDR2 FQNEAQ (reference sequence). V lost 6 bases, J lost 2 bases, and 13 bases lay in between. Here the CDR3 reads CASRPGWGQETQYF. Written as DNA, the CDR3 is TGTGCCAGCAGGCCCGGGTGGGGACAAGAGACCCAGTACTTC.

The chain uses TRBV7-6 and TRBJ2-7; D is perhaps TRBD1 (6 bases). Germline V gives CDR1 SGHVS, CDR2 FNYEAQ. CDR3 length: 15 residues. V was clipped by 1 base and J by 8 bases, with 18 bases between them. CDR3 loop: CASSLESAGALKQYF. CDR3 bases: TGTGCCAGCAGCTTAGAGTCGGCAGGGGCCTTGAAGCAGTACTTC.

The V call is TRBV7-8, the J call TRBJ1-5, with TRBD1 identical over 7 bases. The CDR3 contains 16 residues. Germline assignment: CDR1 SGHVS and CDR2 FQNEAQ. With V trimmed by 6 bases and J by 4 bases, 12 bases remained unmatched. This CDR3 is CASSSEGAGANQPQHF. The CDR3 region has the DNA TGTGCCAGCAGTTCTGAGGGGGCGGGGGCAAATCAGCCCCAGCATTTT. The entire variable domain, with the rest obtained from reference TRBV7-8 and TRBJ1-5, is as follows: GAGVSQSPRYKVAKRGQDVALRCDPISGHVSLFWYQQALGQGPEFLTYFQNEAQLDKSGLPSDRFFAERPEGSVSTLKIQRTQQEDSAVYLCASSSEGAGANQPQHFGDGTRLSIL.

V gene TRBV20-1 combines with J gene TRBJ1-6, with D possibly TRBD1 on 5 matching bases. Between the trimmed V and J ends, which lost 5 bases and 7 bases, there was a span of 12 bases. The CDR3 runs to 13 residues. The V gene's germline CDR1 is DFQATT and CDR2 SNEGSKA (reference sequence). The CDR3 nucleotides read TGCAGTGCTCCAGGGTCGGGAAATTCACCCCTCCACTTT. It codes for CSAPGSGNSPLHF.

The chain joins TRBV27 to TRBJ1-6, with 9 bases matching TRBD1. V lost 5 bases to trimming and J lost 15 bases; unmatched junction nucleotides: 11. This CDR3 region has 14 residues. Germline loops: CDR1 MNHEY, CDR2 SMNVEV (reference sequence). CDR3 region: CASSAGTGNSNLHF. The CDR3 nucleotides read TGTGCCAGCAGTGCCGGGACAGGGAATTCGAACCTCCACTTT.

The rearrangement links TRBV20-1 to TRBJ1-6; no clear D. Germline assignment: CDR1 DFQATT and CDR2 SNEGSKA (reference sequence). V was shortened by 2 bases and J by 9 bases, with 14 bases between the two germline ends. CDR3 size: 14 residues. For the CDR3, the DNA is TGCAGTGCTAGATCAGGCCCCATTACTTCACCCCTCCACTTT. Translating gives CSARSGPITSPLHF.

This chain uses TRBV5-3 with TRBJ2-7; D is ambiguous. TRBV5-3 has ORF status, its function being uncertain. This CDR3 has 10 residues. The V and J ends lost 0 bases and 7 bases respectively, with 2 bases between them. The CDR3 DNA follows: TGTGCCAGAAGCTTGGATGAGCAGTACTTC. Protein sequence: CARSLDEQYF.

This chain joins TRBV9 and TRBJ2-7; 7 bases agree with TRBD2. The length of the CDR3 is 16 residues. The V segment lost 0 bases and the J segment 7 bases; nucleotides outside the gene matches: 13. Germline assignment: CDR1 SGDLS and CDR2 YYNGEE. The CDR3 region has the DNA TGTGCCAGCAGCGTAGCGGGGGGTACCGTCGGTGATGAGCAGTACTTC. Its translation: CASSVAGGTVGDEQYF.

This CDR3 reads CASSPGGFGTYNEQFF. CDR3 DNA sequence: TGTGCCAGCAGCCCGGGCGGATTCGGAACCTACAATGAGCAGTTCTTC. The chain couples TRBV7-2 to TRBJ2-1; D gene unclear. The CDR3 sequence is 16 residues long. Germline CDR1 SGHTA, CDR2 FQGNSA. Trimming stripped 5 bases from V and 2 bases from J, with 16 bases between.

The chain couples TRBV6-5 to TRBJ1-6; TRBD1 might be the D (6 bases). Germline V gives CDR1 MNHEY, CDR2 SVGAGI. The CDR3 extends over 17 amino acids. V dropped 2 bases and J dropped 8 bases, with 19 bases sitting between them. CDR3 residues: CASSYREGGSKDSPLHF. In nucleotides, the CDR3 is TGTGCCAGCAGTTACCGTGAGGGGGGCAGTAAAGATTCACCCCTCCACTTT.

This rearrangement joins TRBV29-1 to TRBJ1-5; a possible D gene is TRBD1 (5 bases). V gave up 4 bases and J gave up 3 bases, with 10 bases separating them. The CDR3 runs to 13 residues. Germline-derived CDR1 and CDR2 are SQVTM and ANQGSEA. CDR3 DNA sequence: TGCAGCGTTGGGGGCGGAATCAATCAGCCCCAGCATTTT. This translates into CSVGGGINQPQHF.

The chain recombines TRBV11-2 with TRBJ2-2, with D possibly TRBD2 on 6 matching bases. This CDR3 region has 15 residues. The V end was cut by 6 bases, the J end by 2 bases, with 13 bases between. Germline values: CDR1 SGHAT, CDR2 FQNNGV. The CDR3 DNA reads as TGTGCCAGCAGGGAGTCCGGGGGAAACACCGGGGAGCTGTTTTTT. Its translation: CASRESGGNTGELFF.

The V call is TRBV24-1, the J call TRBJ2-2; D is tentatively TRBD1 or TRBD2 (5 bases each). Trimming stripped 6 bases from V and 1 base from J, with 8 bases between. This CDR3 comprises 14 residues. Germline V lookup: CDR1 KGHDR, CDR2 SFDVKD. The CDR3, as DNA: TGTGCCACCAGTCCGAGGGGGAACACCGGGGAGCTGTTTTTT. This sequence encodes CATSPRGNTGELFF.

The chain links TRBV20-1 to TRBJ2-3, with D perhaps matching TRBD2 (7 bases). CDR1 is DFQATT and CDR2 is SNEGSKA in the germline V gene (reference sequence). V dropped 3 bases and J dropped 5 bases, with 18 bases sitting between them. The CDR3 has 15 amino acids. CDR3 sequence: CSAREGGADVDTQYF. The CDR3 bases are TGCAGTGCTAGGGAGGGGGGGGCCGATGTAGATACGCAGTATTTT.

V is TRBV30 and J is TRBJ2-2; D is possibly TRBD1 (6 bases). This CDR3 has 14 residues. The V gene lost 5 bases and the J gene lost 4 bases, with 14 bases spanning the gap. The germline CDR1 and CDR2 sequences are GTSNPN and SVGIG (reference sequence). CDR3 sequence: CAWGPGHSTGELFF. CDR3 nucleotide sequence: TGTGCCTGGGGACCGGGACACTCCACCGGGGAGCTGTTTTTT.

The gene calls are TRBV10-3 and TRBJ2-5, with no clear D. CDR1 is ENHRY, CDR2 SYGVKD, per germline. This CDR3 spans 11 amino acids. Trimming took off 0 bases at V and 5 bases at J, with 1 base between the two ends. As DNA, the CDR3 is TGTGCCATCAGTGAGTCTGAGACCCAGTACTTC. Translated: CAISESETQYF.

The chain recombines TRBV12-3 or TRBV12-4 with TRBJ2-1; no reliable D call. This CDR3 has 11 residues. The V end lost 6 bases, the J end lost 6 bases, and 6 bases lay between the germline ends. CDR3 nucleotides: TGTGCCAGCAGATCTAGCAATGAGCAGTTCTTC. Protein product: CASRSSNEQFF.

The CDR3 region has the DNA TGCGCCAGCAGCCAGGGACAGGGTGGAGCTTTCTTT. This translates into CASSQGQGGAFF. The chain combines TRBV5-1 with TRBJ1-1; 9 bases match TRBD1. V lost 4 bases, J lost 10 bases, and 5 bases stayed unmatched. CDR1 is SGHRS, CDR2 YFSETQ, per germline. The CDR3 has 12 amino acids. The full variable domain, completed using reference TRBV5-1 and TRBJ1-1, is KAGVTQTPRYLIKTRGQQVTLSCSPISGHRSVSWYQQTPGQGLQFLFEYFSETQRNKGNFPGRFSGRQFSNSRSEMNVSTLELGDSALYLCASSQGQGGAFFGQGTRLTVV.

The J gene is TRBJ1-5, the V gene TRBV12-3 or TRBV12-4; tentatively, D is TRBD1 (6 bases). Trimming removed 5 bases at V and 3 bases at J, with 17 bases between. CDR3 length: 16 residues. The DNA of the CDR3 is TGTGCCAGCAGTAACTTCGGTTCAGGGGACAATCAGCCCCAGCATTTT. Encoded protein: CASSNFGSGDNQPQHF.

The V gene is TRBV3-1, the J gene TRBJ2-1; TRBD2 agrees at 13 bases. Unmatched junction bases numbered 13, after V lost 3 bases and J lost 8 bases. Germline loops: CDR1 LGHDT, CDR2 YNNKEL (reference sequence). This CDR3 region has 18 residues. CDR3 loop: CASSHERYTSGGGYEQFF. CDR3 coding DNA: TGTGCCAGCAGCCATGAACGGTACACTAGCGGGGGGGGATATGAGCAGTTCTTC.

The chain uses TRBV3-1 and TRBJ2-1; 9 nucleotides line up with TRBD2. Germline V gene lookup returns CDR1 LGHDT and CDR2 YNNKEL (reference sequence). The length of the CDR3 is 15 residues. V shed 1 base and J 5 bases; nucleotides not matched to a gene: 3. The CDR3 nucleotides read TGTGCCAGCAGCCAAGCTGGCGGGGGGGACAATGAGCAGTTCTTC. It specifies CASSQAGGGDNEQFF.

This clonotype was seen once. The V call is TRBV19, the J call TRBJ1-1; D is unclear. This CDR3 comprises 15 residues. Germline values: CDR1 LNHDA, CDR2 SQIVND (reference sequence). Trimming left V 4 bases short and J 4 bases short, with 16 bases between. CDR3 sequence: CASSRTALETTEAFF. The CDR3 bases are TGTGCCAGTAGTAGGACGGCCCTAGAGACCACTGAAGCTTTCTTT.

J is TRBJ2-2 and V is TRBV20-1, with TRBD1 matching 8 bases. CDR1 DFQATT and CDR2 SNEGSKA come from the germline V gene (reference sequence). The J segment lost 3 bases and the V segment lost 4 bases, leaving 13 bases of the junction unmatched. The CDR3 has 17 amino acids. The CDR3 loop reads CSATRIQGVWDTGELFF. CDR3 in DNA: TGCAGTGCTACCCGAATACAGGGGGTTTGGGACACCGGGGAGCTGTTTTTT.

This clonotype was detected once. V is TRBV7-6 and J is TRBJ2-1; weak D call: TRBD1 (5 bases). The germline V gene has CDR1 SGHVS and CDR2 FNYEAQ. The CDR3 covers 17 residues. The V and J ends lost 0 bases and 0 bases respectively, with 12 bases between them. The CDR3 nucleotides are TGTGCCAGCAGCTTAGCGCACAGGTCGAGCTCCTACAATGAGCAGTTCTTC. Protein product: CASSLAHRSSSYNEQFF.

This chain links TRBV6-5 with TRBJ2-7; 10 bases are a match to TRBD2. Germline-derived CDR1 and CDR2 are MNHEY and SVGAGI. The CDR3 is 16 residues long. After removal of 0 bases from V and 5 bases from J, the junction contained 7 bases not matched to a gene. The CDR3 is CASSYSAGGRRNEQYF. As DNA, the CDR3 is TGTGCCAGCAGTTACTCAGCGGGGGGGCGGCGGAACGAGCAGTACTTC.